This T cell receptor beta chain was recorded in a study of identical twins. V was clipped by 6 bases and J by 6 bases; unmatched bases: 9. Germline V CDR1 and CDR2: DFQATT, SNEGSKA (reference sequence). This CDR3 has 15 residues. TCRdb re-analysed the 5' RACE reads in MiXCR, keeping a single row per CDR3 protein. The sample has some 900,000 distinct CDR3 sequences; 9% to 15% are singletons. These data also featured in a second study, about yellow fever vaccine responses in identical twins. That source reports: The authors reported partly convergent, partly personalized vaccine responses in identical twins.

The sample taken for sequencing was PBMCs. This sequence was found in a woman younger than 30 in good health. V gene TRBV20-1 combines with J gene TRBJ2-2; TRBD1 matches 11 bases. CDR3: CSALFGTGGAGELFF. In DNA, the CDR3 is TGCAGTGCCCTATTCGGGACAGGGGGAGCCGGGGAGCTGTTTTTT.